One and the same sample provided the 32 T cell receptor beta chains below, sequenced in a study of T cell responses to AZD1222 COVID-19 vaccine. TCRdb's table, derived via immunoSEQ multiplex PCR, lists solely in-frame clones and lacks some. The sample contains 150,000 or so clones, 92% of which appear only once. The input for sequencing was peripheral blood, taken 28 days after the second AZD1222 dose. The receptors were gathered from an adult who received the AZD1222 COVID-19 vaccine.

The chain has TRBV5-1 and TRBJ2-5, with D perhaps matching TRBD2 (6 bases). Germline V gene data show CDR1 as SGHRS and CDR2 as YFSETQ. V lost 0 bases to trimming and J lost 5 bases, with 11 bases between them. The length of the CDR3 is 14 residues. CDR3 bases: TGCGCCAGCAGCTTGGGGGCGGGATTTGAGACCCAGTACTTC. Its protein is CASSLGAGFETQYF.

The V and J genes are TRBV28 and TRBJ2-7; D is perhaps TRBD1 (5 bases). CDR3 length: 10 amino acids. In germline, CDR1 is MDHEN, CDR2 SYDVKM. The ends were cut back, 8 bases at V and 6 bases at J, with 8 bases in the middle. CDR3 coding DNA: TGTGCCAGCCAGGGTCTCGAGCAGTACTTC. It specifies CASQGLEQYF.

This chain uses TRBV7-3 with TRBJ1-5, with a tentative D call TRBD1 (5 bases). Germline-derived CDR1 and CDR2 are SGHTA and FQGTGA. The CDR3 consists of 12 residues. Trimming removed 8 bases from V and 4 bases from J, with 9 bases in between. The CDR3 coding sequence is TGTGCCAGCGGGGCCCTGAATCAGCCCCAGCATTTT. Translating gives CASGALNQPQHF.

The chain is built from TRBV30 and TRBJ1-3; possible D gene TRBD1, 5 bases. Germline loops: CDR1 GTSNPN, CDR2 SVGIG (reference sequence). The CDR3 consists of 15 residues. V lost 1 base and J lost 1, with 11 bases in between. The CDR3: CAWSDDPGSGNTIYF. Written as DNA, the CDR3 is TGTGCCTGGAGTGATGATCCAGGGTCTGGAAACACCATATATTTT. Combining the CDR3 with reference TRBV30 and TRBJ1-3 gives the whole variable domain SQTIHQWPATLVQPVGSPLSLECTVEGTSNPNLYWYRQAAGRGLQLLFYSVGIGQISSEVPQNLSASRPQDRQFILSSKKLLLSDSGFYLCAWSDDPGSGNTIYFGEGSWLTVV.

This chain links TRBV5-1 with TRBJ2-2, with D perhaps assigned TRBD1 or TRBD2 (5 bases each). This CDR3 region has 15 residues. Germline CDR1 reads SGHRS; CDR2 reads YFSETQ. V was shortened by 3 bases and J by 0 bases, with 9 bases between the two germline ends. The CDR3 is CASSSGTPNTGELFF. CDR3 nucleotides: TGCGCCAGCAGCTCCGGGACCCCGAACACCGGGGAGCTGTTTTTT.

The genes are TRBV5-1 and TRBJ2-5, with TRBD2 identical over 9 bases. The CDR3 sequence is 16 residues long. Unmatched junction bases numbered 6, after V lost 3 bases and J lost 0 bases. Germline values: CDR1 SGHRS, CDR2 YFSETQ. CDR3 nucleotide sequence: TGCGCCAGCAGCTCAGCTAGCGGGGCGTACCAAGAGACCCAGTACTTC. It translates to CASSSASGAYQETQYF.

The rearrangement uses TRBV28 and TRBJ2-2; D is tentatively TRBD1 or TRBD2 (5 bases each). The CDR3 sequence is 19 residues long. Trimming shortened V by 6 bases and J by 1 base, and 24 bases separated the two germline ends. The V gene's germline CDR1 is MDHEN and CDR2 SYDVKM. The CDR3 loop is CASSSPLSGADRNTGELFF. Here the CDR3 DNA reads TGTGCCAGCAGCTCTCCGCTTTCCGGGGCCGACAGGAACACCGGGGAGCTGTTTTTT.

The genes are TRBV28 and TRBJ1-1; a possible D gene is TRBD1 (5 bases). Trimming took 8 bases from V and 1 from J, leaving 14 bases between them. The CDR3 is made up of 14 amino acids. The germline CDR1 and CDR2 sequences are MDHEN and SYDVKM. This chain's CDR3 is CASPPTGGNTEAFF. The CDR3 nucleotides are TGTGCCAGCCCTCCCACCGGGGGGAACACTGAAGCTTTCTTT.

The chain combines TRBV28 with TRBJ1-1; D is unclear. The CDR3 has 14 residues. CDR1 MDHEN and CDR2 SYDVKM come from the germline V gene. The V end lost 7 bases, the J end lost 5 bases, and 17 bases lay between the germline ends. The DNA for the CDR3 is TGTGCCAGCACCACCTCCGCCCGGGGAACTGAAGCTTTCTTT. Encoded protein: CASTTSARGTEAFF. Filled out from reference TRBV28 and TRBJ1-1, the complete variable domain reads DVKVTQSSRYLVKRTGEKVFLECVQDMDHENMFWYRQDPGLGLRLIYFSYDVKMKEKGDIPEGYSVSREKKERFSLILESASTNQTSMYLCASTTSARGTEAFFGQGTRLTVV.

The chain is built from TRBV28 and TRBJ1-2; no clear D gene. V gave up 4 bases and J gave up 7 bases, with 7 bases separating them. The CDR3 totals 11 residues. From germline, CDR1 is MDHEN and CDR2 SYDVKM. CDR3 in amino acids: CASSSEGGYTF. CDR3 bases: TGTGCCAGCAGTTCGGAAGGTGGCTACACCTTC.

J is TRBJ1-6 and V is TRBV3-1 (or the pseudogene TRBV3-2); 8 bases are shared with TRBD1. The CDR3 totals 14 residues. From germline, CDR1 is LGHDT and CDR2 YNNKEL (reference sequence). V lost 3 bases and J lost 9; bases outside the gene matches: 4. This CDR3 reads CASSHPGQASPLHF. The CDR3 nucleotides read TGTGCCAGCAGCCATCCGGGACAGGCTTCACCCCTCCACTTT.

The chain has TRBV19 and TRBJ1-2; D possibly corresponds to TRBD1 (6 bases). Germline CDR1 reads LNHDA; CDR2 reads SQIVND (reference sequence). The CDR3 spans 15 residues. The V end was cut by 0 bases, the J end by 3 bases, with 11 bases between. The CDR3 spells CASSIEGDTHYGYTF. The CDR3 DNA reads TGTGCCAGTAGTATAGAAGGGGACACACACTATGGCTACACCTTC. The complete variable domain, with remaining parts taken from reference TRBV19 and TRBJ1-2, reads DGGITQSPKYLFRKEGQNVTLSCEQNLNHDAMYWYRQDPGQGLRLIYYSQIVNDFQKGDIAEGYSVSREKKESFPLTVTSAQKNPTAFYLCASSIEGDTHYGYTFGSGTRLTVV.

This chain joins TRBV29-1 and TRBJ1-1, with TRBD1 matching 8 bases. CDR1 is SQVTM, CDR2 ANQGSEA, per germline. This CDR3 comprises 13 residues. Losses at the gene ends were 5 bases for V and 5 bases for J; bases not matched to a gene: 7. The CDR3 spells CSVLTGEGTEAFF. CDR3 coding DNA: TGCAGCGTTCTGACAGGGGAAGGTACTGAAGCTTTCTTT.

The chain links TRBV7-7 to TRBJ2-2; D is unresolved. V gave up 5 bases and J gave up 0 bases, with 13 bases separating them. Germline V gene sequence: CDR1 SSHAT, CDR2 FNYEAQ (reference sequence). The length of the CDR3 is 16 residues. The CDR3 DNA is TGTGCCAGCAGCATACGAGGCCCTCCGAACACCGGGGAGCTGTTTTTT. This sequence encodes CASSIRGPPNTGELFF.

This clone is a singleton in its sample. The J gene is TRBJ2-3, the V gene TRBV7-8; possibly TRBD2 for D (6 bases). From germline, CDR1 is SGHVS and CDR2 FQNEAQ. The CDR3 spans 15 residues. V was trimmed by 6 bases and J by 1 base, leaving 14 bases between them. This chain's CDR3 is CASRSQRAGTDTQYF. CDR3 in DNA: TGTGCCAGCAGGTCCCAGCGGGCGGGCACAGATACGCAGTATTTT.

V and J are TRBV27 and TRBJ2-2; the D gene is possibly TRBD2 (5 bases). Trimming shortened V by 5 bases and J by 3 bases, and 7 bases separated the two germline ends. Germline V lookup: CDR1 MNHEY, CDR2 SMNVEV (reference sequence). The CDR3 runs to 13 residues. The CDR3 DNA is TGTGCCAGCAGTCCCGGGGACACCGGGGAGCTGTTTTTT. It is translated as CASSPGDTGELFF.

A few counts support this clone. CDR3 bases: TGTGCCAGTAGTATAGTGACACGGAACACTGAAGCTTTCTTT. As protein: CASSIVTRNTEAFF. V usage is TRBV19 and J usage is TRBJ1-1; the D is unclear. There are 14 residues in the CDR3. Germline V gives CDR1 LNHDA, CDR2 SQIVND (reference sequence). The V gene lost 1 base and the J gene lost 1 base, with 7 bases spanning the gap.

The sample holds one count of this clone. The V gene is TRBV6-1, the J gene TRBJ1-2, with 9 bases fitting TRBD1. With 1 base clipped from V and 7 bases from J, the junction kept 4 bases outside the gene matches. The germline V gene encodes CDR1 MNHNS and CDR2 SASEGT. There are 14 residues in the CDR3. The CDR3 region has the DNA TGTGCCAGCAGTGAAGTAGGACAGGGGATTGGCTACACCTTC. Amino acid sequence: CASSEVGQGIGYTF.

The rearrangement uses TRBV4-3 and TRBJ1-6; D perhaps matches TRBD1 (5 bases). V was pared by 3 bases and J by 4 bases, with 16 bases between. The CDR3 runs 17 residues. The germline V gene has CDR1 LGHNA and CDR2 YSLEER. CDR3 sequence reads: CASSQERQTLYNSPLHF. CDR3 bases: TGCGCCAGCAGCCAGGAACGACAGACTCTTTATAATTCACCCCTCCACTTT.

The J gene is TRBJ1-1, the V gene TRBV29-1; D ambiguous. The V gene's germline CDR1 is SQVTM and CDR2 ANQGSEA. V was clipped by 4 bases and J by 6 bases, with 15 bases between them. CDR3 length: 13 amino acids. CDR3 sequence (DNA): TGCAGCGTTGGGGGTCAGACTAGGGCTGAAGCTTTCTTT. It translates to CSVGGQTRAEAFF.

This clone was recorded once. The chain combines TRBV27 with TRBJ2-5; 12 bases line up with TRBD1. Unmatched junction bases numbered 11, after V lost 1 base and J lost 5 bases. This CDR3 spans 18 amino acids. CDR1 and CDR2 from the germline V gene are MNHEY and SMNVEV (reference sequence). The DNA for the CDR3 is TGTGCCAGCAGTTTATTCGCCGGGACAGGGGGCTTGCTGGAGACCCAGTACTTC. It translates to CASSLFAGTGGLLETQYF.

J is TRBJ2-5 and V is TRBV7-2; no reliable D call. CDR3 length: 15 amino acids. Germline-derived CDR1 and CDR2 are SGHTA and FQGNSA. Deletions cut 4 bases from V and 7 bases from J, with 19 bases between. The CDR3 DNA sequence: TGTGCCAGCAGCTCGCTTCTATCCAACCCAGGGACCCAGTACTTC. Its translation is CASSSLLSNPGTQYF.

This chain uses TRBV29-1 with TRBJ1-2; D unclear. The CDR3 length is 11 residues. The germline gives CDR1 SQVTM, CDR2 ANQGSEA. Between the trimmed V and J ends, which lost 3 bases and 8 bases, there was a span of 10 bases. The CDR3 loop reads CSVEDRSGYTF. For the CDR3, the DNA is TGCAGCGTTGAGGATCGGAGCGGCTACACCTTC.

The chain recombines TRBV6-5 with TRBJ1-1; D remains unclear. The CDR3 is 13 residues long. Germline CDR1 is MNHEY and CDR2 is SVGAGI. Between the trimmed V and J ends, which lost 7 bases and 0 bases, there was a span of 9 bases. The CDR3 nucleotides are TGTGCCAGCACGCGGTCCATGAACACTGAAGCTTTCTTT. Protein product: CASTRSMNTEAFF.

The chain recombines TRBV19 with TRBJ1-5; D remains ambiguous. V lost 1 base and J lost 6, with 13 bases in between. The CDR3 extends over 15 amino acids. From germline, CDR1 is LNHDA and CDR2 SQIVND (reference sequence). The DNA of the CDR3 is TGTGCCAGTAGTATAGCACGGACCAGTCGTCAGCCCCAGCATTTT. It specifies CASSIARTSRQPQHF.

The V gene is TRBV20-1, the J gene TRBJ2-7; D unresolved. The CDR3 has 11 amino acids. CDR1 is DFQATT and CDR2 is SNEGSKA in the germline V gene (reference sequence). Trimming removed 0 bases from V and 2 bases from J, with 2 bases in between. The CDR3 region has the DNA TGCAGTGCTAGAGATGCCTACGAGCAGTACTTC. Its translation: CSARDAYEQYF.

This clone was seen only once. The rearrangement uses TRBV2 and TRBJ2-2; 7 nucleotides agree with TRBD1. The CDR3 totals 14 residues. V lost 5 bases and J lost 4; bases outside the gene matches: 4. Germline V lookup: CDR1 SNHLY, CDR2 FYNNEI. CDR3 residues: CASSWGQSTGELFF. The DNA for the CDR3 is TGTGCCAGCAGTTGGGGACAGTCCACCGGGGAGCTGTTTTTT.

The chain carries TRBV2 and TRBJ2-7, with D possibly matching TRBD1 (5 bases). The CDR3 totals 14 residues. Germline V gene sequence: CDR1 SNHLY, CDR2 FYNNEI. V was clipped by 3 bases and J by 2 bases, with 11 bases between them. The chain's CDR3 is CASSDRTRTYEQYF. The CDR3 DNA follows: TGTGCCAGCAGTGACCGGACACGAACCTACGAGCAGTACTTC.

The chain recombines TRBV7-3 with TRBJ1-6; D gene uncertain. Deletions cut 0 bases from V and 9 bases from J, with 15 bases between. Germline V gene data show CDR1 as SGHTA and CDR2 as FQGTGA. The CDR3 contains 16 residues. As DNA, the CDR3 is TGTGCCAGCAGCTTAACGAGAGGCCAGGAGGTTTCACCCCTCCACTTT. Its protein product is CASSLTRGQEVSPLHF.

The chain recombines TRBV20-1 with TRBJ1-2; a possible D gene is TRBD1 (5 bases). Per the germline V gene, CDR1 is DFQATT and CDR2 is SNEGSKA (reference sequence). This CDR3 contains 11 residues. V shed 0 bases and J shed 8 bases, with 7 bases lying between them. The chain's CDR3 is CSARDRAGYTF. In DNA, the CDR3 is TGCAGTGCTAGAGACAGGGCGGGCTACACCTTC.

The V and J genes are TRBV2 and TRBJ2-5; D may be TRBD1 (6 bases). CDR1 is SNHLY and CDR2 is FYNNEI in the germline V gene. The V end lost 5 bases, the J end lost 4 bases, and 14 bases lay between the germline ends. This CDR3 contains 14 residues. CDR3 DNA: TGTGCCAGCAGTCCGACAGGTCGGGTAGAGACCCAGTACTTC. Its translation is CASSPTGRVETQYF.

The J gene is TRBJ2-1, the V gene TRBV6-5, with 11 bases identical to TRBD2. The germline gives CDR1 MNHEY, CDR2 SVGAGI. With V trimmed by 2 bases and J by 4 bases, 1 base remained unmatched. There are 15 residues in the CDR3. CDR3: CASSYTSGGYNEQFF. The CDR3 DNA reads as TGTGCCAGCAGTTACACTAGCGGGGGATACAATGAGCAGTTCTTC.